The present T cell receptor beta chain was sequenced within a study of OX40 agonist ivuxolimab in advanced cancers. This clone was counted once. The germline gives CDR1 SNHLY, CDR2 FYNNEI. This CDR3 is 15 amino acids long. With 6 bases clipped from V and 4 bases from J, the junction kept 11 bases outside the gene matches. Using immunoSEQ multiplex PCR, the repertoire was profiled, and TCRdb retains in-frame clones only, with some absent. The table records tens of thousands of clones, approximately 83% of them present only once. This receptor was obtained from an adult with an advanced solid tumor such as melanoma, head and neck, liver or kidney cancer. The source material was CD4+ or CD8+ T cells sorted from blood, sampled in a trial of the OX40 agonist ivuxolimab. The chain couples TRBV2 to TRBJ1-1; 7 bases line up with TRBD1. The DNA for the CDR3 is TGTGCCAGCAGAATACAGGGGTTTGGAAGCACTGAAGCTTTCTTT. It encodes CASRIQGFGSTEAFF.